Listed here are 4 T cell receptor beta chains from one sample, sequenced in a study of T cells in localized non-small cell lung cancer. Produced via immunoSEQ multiplex PCR; TCRdb's table is partial and in-frame only. The top ten hold around 20% of the sample, which has tens of thousands of clones, more than 75% seen once. The sample consisted of peripheral blood, taken before any cancer treatment. These receptor sequences come from a woman between 40 and 69 years old with stage I squamous cell lung carcinoma.

This chain uses TRBV5-6 with TRBJ1-2; TRBD1 agrees at 8 bases. The trim removed 4 bases at V and 3 bases at J, leaving 8 bases unmatched. CDR3 length equals 15 residues. In germline, CDR1 is SGHDT, CDR2 YYEEEE. The CDR3 DNA reads TGTGCCAGCAGCGGTGACGGACAGGGTGACTATGGCTACACCTTC. Encoded protein: CASSGDGQGDYGYTF.

The V gene is TRBV5-1, the J gene TRBJ2-3; D remains ambiguous. The CDR3 runs to 12 residues. CDR1 is SGHRS, CDR2 YFSETQ, per germline. The ends were cut back, 1 base at V and 10 bases at J, with 10 bases in the middle. The CDR3 protein is CASSLNEPPQYF. The CDR3, as DNA: TGCGCCAGCAGCTTGAATGAACCCCCGCAGTATTTT.

The V gene is TRBV21-1, the J gene TRBJ2-3; TRBD1 was called by the table and not checked on the DNA. TRBV21-1 is marked as a pseudogene. This CDR3 has 16 residues. The CDR3, as DNA: TGTGCCAGCAGCGGGGAAAAACAGGGGGGCACAGATACGCAGTATTTT. Translated: CASSGEKQGGTDTQYF.

The rearrangement joins TRBV11-2 to TRBJ2-1, with TRBD1 identical over 7 bases. Germline V gives CDR1 SGHAT, CDR2 FQNNGV. CDR3 length: 19 residues. V was clipped by 5 bases and J by 3 bases; unmatched bases: 19. CDR3 sequence reads: CASSAGTVGPVKGYNEQFF. CDR3 bases: TGTGCCAGCAGCGCTGGGACAGTGGGACCCGTCAAGGGCTACAATGAGCAGTTCTTC.